This TCR beta chain was recovered during a study of blood T cell repertoires in COVID-19. CDR1 is SNHLY, CDR2 FYNNEI, per germline. With 6 bases removed from V and 9 bases from J, the gap between germline ends came to 19 bases. The CDR3 is made up of 14 amino acids. This table comes from immunoSEQ multiplex PCR, and its TCRdb copy is limited to in-frame clones, with some not included. Altogether 85,000 to 100,000 clones are present, 88% being singletons, with the ten largest covering around 2%. The chain links TRBV2 to TRBJ2-3; D may be TRBD2 (5 bases). This TCR came from a man over 45 with COVID-19, enrolled during active disease. The sequencing input was peripheral blood. The CDR3 loop is CASRGLAVGGTQYF. The CDR3, as DNA: TGTGCCAGCAGGGGTCTAGCAGTGGGTGGCACGCAGTATTTT.